In its sample, the clone carrying this T cell receptor beta chain was seen a few times. The antigen is unknown. Sequencing libraries made from TCR beta cDNA carried unique molecular identifiers. Each CDR3 protein is one row after TCRdb ran MiXCR on the PCR reads. The table lists hundreds of thousands of distinct CDR3 sequences, about 27% of them singletons. The record originates from a study of post-analysis software for immune sequencing data. Study conclusions and caveats: A handful of TRBV segments were significantly more frequent in patients than in controls. TRBV5-6, TRBV5-1 and TRBV20-1 were among these segments.

V shed 5 bases, J shed 7 bases, and the junction held 14 bases outside the gene matches. CDR1 is SEHNR, CDR2 FQNEAQ, per germline (reference sequence). This CDR3 comprises 16 residues. The chain joins TRBV7-9 to TRBJ2-7; 10 bases map to TRBD2. Sequences were obtained from blood. This receptor was identified in a girl between 10 and 17 years old with multiple sclerosis. CDR3 DNA: TGTGCCAGCAGCCACCGACTAGCGGGTATCTACAATGAGCAGTACTTC. Protein sequence: CASSHRLAGIYNEQYF. Using reference TRBV7-9 and TRBJ2-7 for the parts outside the CDR3, the full variable domain is DTGVSQNPRHKITKRGQNVTFRCDPISEHNRLYWYRQTLGQGPEFLTYFQNEAQLEKSRLLSDRFSAERPKGSFSTLEIQRTEQGDSAMYLCASSHRLAGIYNEQYFGPGTRLTVT.